The rows below give T cell receptor beta chains drawn from one sample of a study of shared clonotypes between healthy human individuals. Sequenced by immunoSEQ multiplex PCR; TCRdb stores in-frame clones only, minus some. The table shows approximately 810,000 clones, with around 93% occurring only once. The sequencing input was naive CD8+ T cells sorted from blood. These receptors were taken from a man aged 30 to 45 in good health. Both conserved end residues are part of each CDR3. The D gene is left open where the match is weak. Expanded clones are given a class, and other clones once, few, many or no size at all.

TRBJ2-1	.	TRBV6-5	TRBD2	CASSVLAGDEGEQFF	TGTGCCAGCAGTGTTCTAGCGGGAGATGAGGGTGAGCAGTTCTTC
TRBJ2-7	.	TRBV29-1	TRBD1	CSTGTGVHEQYF	TGCAGCACGGGGACAGGGGTCCACGAGCAGTACTTC
TRBJ2-5	.	TRBV29-1	.	CSWMYVGGQETQYF	TGCAGCTGGATGTATGTTGGCGGGCAAGAGACCCAGTACTTC
TRBJ2-1	.	TRBV19	TRBD1	CASSMTGGPNEQFF	TGTGCCAGTAGTATGACAGGGGGCCCCAATGAGCAGTTCTTC
TRBJ2-2	.	TRBV5-8	.	CASSLVPADHPDTGELFF	TGTGCCAGCAGCTTGGTCCCTGCTGACCACCCCGACACCGGGGAGCTGTTTTTT
TRBJ2-3	.	TRBV7-9	TRBD2	CASSETSAGTDTQYF	TGTGCCAGCAGCGAGACTAGCGCGGGAACAGATACGCAGTATTTT
TRBJ1-3	.	TRBV9	.	CASSVGGARSGNTIYF	TGTGCCAGCAGCGTAGGGGGGGCTCGCTCTGGAAACACCATATATTTT
TRBJ2-7	.	TRBV4-1	TRBD1	CASSRSGTGFYEQYF	TGCGCCAGCAGCCGCTCCGGGACAGGGTTCTACGAGCAGTACTTC
TRBJ1-2	.	TRBV15	TRBD1	CATSSRRDSYTNYGYTF	TGTGCCACCAGCTCCCGCCGGGACAGCTACACTAACTATGGCTACACCTTC
TRBJ2-3	.	TRBV7-9	.	CASSARAGTDTQYF	TGTGCCAGCTCGGCCAGGGCGGGGACAGATACGCAGTATTTT
TRBJ1-1	.	TRBV19	.	CASTDYNQGTEAFF	TGTGCCAGTACAGACTACAACCAAGGCACTGAAGCTTTCTTT
TRBJ2-7	.	TRBV4-1	.	CASSHPESQGPSYEQYF	TGCGCCAGCAGCCACCCCGAGTCCCAGGGGCCATCCTACGAGCAGTACTTC
TRBJ1-2	.	TRBV7-9	TRBD1	CASSLDTGQGILSYTF	TGTGCCAGCAGCTTAGACACGGGACAGGGGATCTTGAGCTACACCTTC
TRBJ1-1	.	TRBV7-6	.	CASSSGKGTEAFF	TGTGCCAGCAGCTCAGGGAAGGGCACTGAAGCTTTCTTT
TRBJ1-1	.	TRBV6-5	.	CASILGTEAFF	TGTGCCAGCATTTTAGGGACTGAAGCTTTCTTT
TRBJ2-5	.	TRBV4-3	TRBD2	CASTPTSGGQETQYF	TGCGCCAGCACCCCGACTAGCGGGGGGCAAGAGACCCAGTACTTC
TRBJ2-7	.	TRBV28	TRBD2	CASSFGLAGAFDEQYF	TGTGCCAGCAGTTTCGGACTAGCGGGAGCATTTGACGAGCAGTACTTC
TRBJ2-1	.	TRBV7-9	TRBD2	CASNKGLASYNEQFF	TGTGCCAGCAACAAGGGACTAGCGTCCTACAATGAGCAGTTCTTC
TRBJ2-3	.	TRBV28	.	CASSSIPDSTDTQYF	TGTGCCAGCAGTTCCATCCCCGACAGCACAGATACGCAGTATTTT
TRBJ2-3	.	TRBV6-5	TRBD2	CASSYLGTSGRDTQYF	TGTGCCAGCAGTTACCTTGGGACTAGCGGGAGGGATACGCAGTATTTT
TRBJ2-7	.	TRBV11-3	TRBD2	CASSPRGDSYEQYF	TGTGCCAGCAGCCCTCGGGGGGACTCCTACGAGCAGTACTTC
TRBJ1-3	once	TRBV10-3	.	CAISGGQRGAGNTIYF	TGTGCCATCAGTGGGGGCCAACGCGGTGCTGGAAACACCATATATTTT
TRBJ1-5	.	TRBV27	.	CASSSGTRPQHF	TGTGCCAGCAGTTCAGGTACCCGGCCCCAGCATTTT
TRBJ2-7	.	TRBV7-6	.	CASSQRETATYEQYF	TGTGCCAGCAGCCAGAGGGAGACAGCGACCTACGAGCAGTACTTC
TRBJ2-7	once	TRBV15	TRBD1	CATSRDRAPTYEQYF	TGTGCCACCAGCAGGGACAGGGCGCCAACCTACGAGCAGTACTTC
TRBJ2-3	.	TRBV10-2	TRBD2	CASRARLAGGPSDTQYF	TGCGCCAGCAGGGCCAGACTAGCGGGAGGGCCCTCAGATACGCAGTATTTT
TRBJ1-2	many	TRBV6-1	.	CASTENYGYTF	TGTGCCAGCACTGAGAATTATGGCTACACCTTC
TRBJ2-7	.	TRBV14	.	CASSQVNSGYYEQYF	TGTGCCAGCAGCCAAGTGAATAGCGGTTACTACGAGCAGTACTTC